This paragraph covers one T cell receptor beta chain sequence. The repertoire was sequenced with immunoSEQ multiplex PCR; TCRdb's copy has only in-frame clones and lacks some. The sample records over 200,000 clones, around 90% being singletons. The germline CDR1 and CDR2 sequences are SQVTM and ANQGSEA. V dropped 6 bases and J dropped 0 bases, with 12 bases sitting between them. This CDR3 has 14 residues. This sample stems from a study of blood T cell repertoires in COVID-19. Whole-study context: Both acute and convalescent COVID-19 samples were obtained from the United States, Italy and Spain.

The chain carries TRBV29-1 and TRBJ2-1; no clear D. The TCR comes from a person aged 18 to 29 with COVID-19, enrolled during active disease. Sequenced sample: peripheral blood. CDR3 in amino acids: CSVASISSYNEQFF. The CDR3 DNA reads as TGCAGCGTCGCCAGTATAAGCTCCTACAATGAGCAGTTCTTC.